This entry lists 9 T cell receptor beta chains sequenced from one sample in a study of response to subunit inactivated influenza vaccine. TCRdb passed the RT-PCR reads through MiXCR, listing each CDR3 protein once. This table holds about 620,000 distinct CDR3 sequences, around 11% found once. This sample was shared with a second study, whose subject was T cells expressing NK-cell markers. This second study notes: In generating TCR beta cDNA, 5'RACE template switching with UMIs was used.

The specimen was PBMCs from blood, collected on the day of vaccination. All receptors come from a man between 45 and 60 years old who received an inactivated influenza vaccine.

This clonotype came up a few times. The chain recombines TRBV10-3 with TRBJ2-3; D is unclear. Per germline, CDR1 ENHRY and CDR2 SYGVKD. V lost 7 bases, J lost 0 bases, and 11 bases lay in between. The CDR3 extends over 14 amino acids. The CDR3 region is CAIKLDLSTDTQYF. Here the CDR3 DNA reads TGTGCCATCAAACTCGACCTTAGCACAGATACGCAGTATTTT.

The sample holds many counts of this clonotype. The rearrangement links TRBV7-9 to TRBJ2-3; no clear D gene. The germline CDR1 and CDR2 sequences are SEHNR and FQNEAQ (reference sequence). There are 11 residues in the CDR3. V was trimmed by 5 bases and J by 4 bases, leaving 4 bases between them. The CDR3 loop reads CASSISDTQYF. The CDR3 DNA follows: TGTGCCAGCAGCATATCAGATACGCAGTATTTT.

In its sample, this clonotype was seen a few times. The chain joins TRBV12-3 or TRBV12-4 to TRBJ1-2, with D unclear. The ends were cut back, 7 bases at V and 4 bases at J, with 19 bases in the middle. The CDR3 has 15 residues. The CDR3 region is CASKSVGGSLYGYTF. The CDR3 DNA reads as TGTGCCAGCAAAAGTGTGGGAGGATCTCTCTATGGCTACACCTTC.

This clonotype was observed many times. The gene calls are TRBV27 and TRBJ2-5; the D is unclear. The V gene's germline CDR1 is MNHEY and CDR2 SMNVEV (reference sequence). The V and J ends lost 3 bases and 0 bases respectively, with 8 bases between them. The CDR3 totals 14 residues. The chain's CDR3 is CASSFRWDQETQYF. Written as DNA, the CDR3 is TGTGCCAGCAGTTTTAGGTGGGACCAAGAGACCCAGTACTTC.

The rearrangement joins TRBV6-5 to TRBJ2-1; 8 bases agree with TRBD2. The V gene's germline CDR1 is MNHEY and CDR2 SVGAGI. The CDR3 spans 17 residues. J gave up 0 bases and V 1 base, and 5 bases lay outside the gene matches. The CDR3, as DNA: TGTGCCAGCAGTTACTTTATGGCGGGAGGCTCCTACAATGAGCAGTTCTTC. Protein sequence: CASSYFMAGGSYNEQFF.

The J gene is TRBJ2-7, the V gene TRBV6-2 or TRBV6-3, with 10 nucleotides matching TRBD2. The germline CDR1 and CDR2 sequences are MNHEY and SVGEGT. The CDR3 spans 17 residues. V lost 3 bases to trimming and J lost 4 bases; unmatched junction nucleotides: 12. CDR3 residues: CASSYAASGSRRYEQYF. The CDR3 DNA reads as TGTGCCAGCAGTTATGCGGCTAGCGGGAGTAGAAGGTACGAGCAGTACTTC.

V and J are TRBV20-1 and TRBJ2-3, with TRBD2 identical over 9 bases. Per germline, CDR1 DFQATT and CDR2 SNEGSKA (reference sequence). The CDR3 has 15 residues. After removal of 4 bases from V and 5 bases from J, the junction contained 10 bases not matched to a gene. CDR3 in DNA: TGCAGTGCTATGCAAATAGCGGGAGCGGGAGATACGCAGTATTTT. It is translated as CSAMQIAGAGDTQYF.

The rearrangement links TRBV6-5 to TRBJ2-2; D is perhaps TRBD1 (5 bases). The CDR3 extends over 15 amino acids. Germline loops: CDR1 MNHEY, CDR2 SVGAGI. The ends were cut back, 1 base at V and 6 bases at J, with 12 bases in the middle. The CDR3: CASSYWLGHSGELFF. DNA for the CDR3: TGTGCCAGCAGTTACTGGTTGGGGCACTCCGGGGAGCTGTTTTTT.

This clonotype has just a few counts. The chain links TRBV7-2 to TRBJ1-1; no reliable D call. CDR1 and CDR2 (germline): SGHTA, FQGNSA. The V gene lost 3 bases and the J gene lost 4 bases, with 9 bases spanning the gap. This CDR3 comprises 13 residues. CDR3 residues: CASSFATATEAFF. CDR3 nucleotides: TGTGCCAGCAGCTTCGCGACGGCCACTGAAGCTTTCTTT.